This T cell receptor beta chain was documented in a study of regulatory T cells in long-lasting Graves disease. Sample time point: persistent/refractory GD, antithyroid drugs over 5 years with positive TRAb. The authors made the TCR library using RNA they extracted from PBMCs. This clonotype has at least ten counts. Combining iRepertoire HTBI primers with Arm-PCR of CDR3 regions, the authors built TCR beta libraries. MiXCR, applied by TCRdb to the multiplex PCR reads, yields one record per CDR3 protein. The sample has under 450,000 distinct CDR3 sequences; 23% are singletons. This receptor was obtained from a female donor with Graves disease. The specimen comprised peripheral blood mononuclear cells (PBMCs), sampled when the disease was refractory, from a patient treated with antithyroid drugs.

CDR3 coding DNA: TGTGCCAGCAGTGGGGAGGACAGCACTGAAGCTTTCTTT. Encoded protein: CASSGEDSTEAFF. The chain uses TRBV2 and TRBJ1-1, with D perhaps TRBD1 (6 bases). The CDR3 sequence is 13 residues long. V was clipped by 4 bases and J by 4 bases, with 10 bases between them. Looked up from germline, CDR1 is SNHLY and CDR2 is FYNNEI.